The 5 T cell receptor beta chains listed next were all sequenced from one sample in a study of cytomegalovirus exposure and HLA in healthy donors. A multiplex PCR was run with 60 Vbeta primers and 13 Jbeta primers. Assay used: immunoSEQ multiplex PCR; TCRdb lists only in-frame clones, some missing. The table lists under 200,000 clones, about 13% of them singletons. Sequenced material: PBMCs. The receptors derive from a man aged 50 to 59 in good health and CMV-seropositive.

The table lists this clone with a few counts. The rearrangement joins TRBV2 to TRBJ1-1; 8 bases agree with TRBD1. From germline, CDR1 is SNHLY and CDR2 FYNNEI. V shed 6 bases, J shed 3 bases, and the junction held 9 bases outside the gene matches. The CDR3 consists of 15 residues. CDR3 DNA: TGTGCCAGCAGGCCTCCAGGGGGCATGGACACTGAAGCTTTCTTT. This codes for CASRPPGGMDTEAFF.

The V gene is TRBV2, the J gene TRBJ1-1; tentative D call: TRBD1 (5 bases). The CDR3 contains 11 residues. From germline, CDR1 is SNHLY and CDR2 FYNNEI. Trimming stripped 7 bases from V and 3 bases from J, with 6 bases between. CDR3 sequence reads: CASKGDTEAFF. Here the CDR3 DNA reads TGTGCCAGCAAAGGGGACACTGAAGCTTTCTTT.

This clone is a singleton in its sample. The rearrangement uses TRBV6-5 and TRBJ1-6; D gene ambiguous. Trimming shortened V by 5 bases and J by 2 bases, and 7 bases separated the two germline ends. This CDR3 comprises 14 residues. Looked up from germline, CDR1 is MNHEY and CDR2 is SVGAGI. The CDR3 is CASSQQPYNSPLHF. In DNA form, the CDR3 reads TGTGCCAGCAGTCAACAACCCTATAATTCACCCCTCCACTTT.

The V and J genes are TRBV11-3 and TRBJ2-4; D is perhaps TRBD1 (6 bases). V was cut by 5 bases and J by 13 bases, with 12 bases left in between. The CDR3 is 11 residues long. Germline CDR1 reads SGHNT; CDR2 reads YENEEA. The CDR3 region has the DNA TGTGCCAGCAGCCCCGGGACACCCCAGTACTTC. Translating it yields CASSPGTPQYF.

For the CDR3, the DNA is TGTGCCACCACACCGGACAGCACTAACTATGGCTACACCTTC. It encodes CATTPDSTNYGYTF. The chain is built from TRBV19 and TRBJ1-2; perhaps TRBD1 as D (6 bases). The CDR3 has 14 residues. Germline V lookup: CDR1 LNHDA, CDR2 SQIVND (reference sequence). Trimming pared 10 bases from V and 0 bases from J, leaving 15 bases between. The full variable domain, with the rest looked up from reference TRBV19 and TRBJ1-2, is DGGITQSPKYLFRKEGQNVTLSCEQNLNHDAMYWYRQDPGQGLRLIYYSQIVNDFQKGDIAEGYSVSREKKESFPLTVTSAQKNPTAFYLCATTPDSTNYGYTFGSGTRLTVV.